These 30 T cell receptor beta chains came from one sample sequenced in a study of T-cell reconstitution after alpha-beta-depleted transplantation in children. As it was prepared, the TCRbeta library received unique molecular identifiers. TCRdb reprocessed the PCR reads with MiXCR, giving one entry per CDR3 protein. Among 190,000 or so distinct CDR3 sequences listed, approximately 7% were seen once. Sequences were derived from PBMCs from the stem cell graft donor, sampled from the stem cell graft. The receptors stem from a human donor who donated a stem cell graft to a child with Wiskott-Aldrich syndrome.

This clonotype was picked up many times. The CDR3 loop is CSVLGGEETQYF. The CDR3 coding sequence is TGCAGCGTCCTAGGGGGGGAAGAGACCCAGTACTTC. The chain employs TRBV29-1 and TRBJ2-5, with D maybe TRBD2 (7 bases). V lost 6 bases and J 3 bases, leaving 11 bases between the germline ends. Germline lookup yields CDR1 SQVTM and CDR2 ANQGSEA. This CDR3 has 12 residues.

There are many counts of this clonotype. The chain uses TRBV5-1 and TRBJ2-1; TRBD1 is a possible D gene (5 bases). The CDR3 covers 15 residues. The germline gives CDR1 SGHRS, CDR2 YFSETQ. Trimming shortened V by 4 bases and J by 10 bases, and 21 bases separated the two germline ends. The CDR3, as DNA: TGCGCCAGCAGCCCCCACTCTAATCAGGGCTTGGAGCAGTTCTTC. This gives the protein CASSPHSNQGLEQFF.

This clonotype was seen ten or more times. The chain employs TRBV25-1 and TRBJ1-2, with D maybe TRBD1 (6 bases). Germline values: CDR1 MGHDK, CDR2 SYGVNS. The CDR3 has 13 amino acids. The ends were cut back, 5 bases at V and 6 bases at J, with 13 bases in the middle. This CDR3 is CASSTTGRNGYTF. CDR3 in DNA: TGTGCCAGCAGTACCACAGGGAGGAATGGCTACACCTTC.

This clonotype was observed at least ten times. The rearrangement uses TRBV5-4 and TRBJ2-3; 7 nucleotides agree with TRBD1. V lost 0 bases and J lost 4; bases outside the gene matches: 2. Germline V lookup: CDR1 SGHNT, CDR2 YYREEE (reference sequence). The CDR3 extends over 14 amino acids. This CDR3 is CASSLGQGADTQYF. CDR3 in DNA: TGTGCCAGCAGCTTGGGCCAGGGGGCAGATACGCAGTATTTT.

The table lists this clonotype with many counts. The chain is built from TRBV12-3 or TRBV12-4 and TRBJ1-5; D gene unclear. Trimming took off 6 bases at V and 7 bases at J, with 13 bases between the two ends. The length of the CDR3 is 13 residues. DNA of the CDR3: TGTGCCAGCAGCCCGGGGTTACTACAGCCCCAGCATTTT. Translating gives CASSPGLLQPQHF.

This clonotype was recorded many times. The rearrangement links TRBV12-3 or TRBV12-4 to TRBJ1-1, with TRBD1 as a possible D gene (6 bases). Between the trimmed V and J ends, which lost 0 bases and 8 bases, there was a span of 13 bases. This CDR3 has 14 amino acids. This CDR3 reads CASSLAPAGGEAFF. The CDR3 region has the DNA TGTGCCAGCAGTTTAGCCCCCGCGGGGGGCGAAGCTTTCTTT.

This clonotype occurred many times. The V call is TRBV29-1, the J call TRBJ2-1, with a possible D match to TRBD2 (5 bases). The CDR3 contains 11 residues. CDR1 is SQVTM and CDR2 is ANQGSEA in the germline V gene. The V and J ends lost 7 bases and 4 bases respectively, with 8 bases between them. The CDR3 DNA sequence: TGCAGCGGCCTAGCTTACAATGAGCAGTTCTTC. Translation: CSGLAYNEQFF.

This clonotype was picked up many times. The chain joins TRBV6-5 to TRBJ2-2; D may be TRBD2 (6 bases). Germline-derived CDR1 and CDR2 are MNHEY and SVGAGI. The CDR3 has 12 amino acids. V lost 6 bases to trimming and J lost 4 bases, with 6 bases between them. CDR3 loop: CASRGGTGELFF. In nucleotides, the CDR3 is TGTGCCAGCAGGGGGGGCACCGGGGAGCTGTTTTTT.

The chain links TRBV19 to TRBJ2-7; weak D call: TRBD2 (5 bases). V lost 5 bases and J 2 bases, leaving 13 bases between the germline ends. Germline V gene data show CDR1 as LNHDA and CDR2 as SQIVND (reference sequence). CDR3 length: 14 residues. CDR3 in DNA: TGTGCCAGTAGTCGAGGACTCTTAACCTACGAGCAGTACTTC. As protein: CASSRGLLTYEQYF.

A few counts support this clonotype. The chain combines TRBV6-5 with TRBJ1-1; no reliable D call. This CDR3 contains 14 residues. V dropped 2 bases and J dropped 4 bases, with 11 bases sitting between them. Germline V lookup: CDR1 MNHEY, CDR2 SVGAGI. The CDR3 DNA reads as TGTGCCAGCAGTTACCTCATGACCCCCACTGAAGCTTTCTTT. Protein: CASSYLMTPTEAFF.

This clonotype occurred many times. This chain uses TRBV12-3 or TRBV12-4 with TRBJ2-2, with TRBD1 identical over 9 bases. This CDR3 has 16 residues. V was pared by 3 bases and J by 3 bases, with 5 bases of the junction left unmatched. The CDR3 DNA follows: TGTGCCAGCAGTTTTAGTGGACAGGGGTACACCGGGGAGCTGTTTTTT. Translation gives CASSFSGQGYTGELFF.

This clonotype was detected many times. The CDR3 loop is CASSQAGTEKFF. The CDR3 nucleotides read TGTGCCAGCAGCCAAGCCGGGACAGAAAAGTTCTTC. The chain is built from TRBV3-1 and TRBJ2-1, with 7 bases aligning to TRBD1. After removal of 1 base from V and 14 bases from J, the junction contained 5 bases not matched to a gene. Germline V gene sequence: CDR1 LGHDT, CDR2 YNNKEL (reference sequence). This CDR3 comprises 12 residues.

This clonotype has a handful of counts. The genes are TRBV6-2 or TRBV6-3 and TRBJ2-7; D is unresolved. Per germline, CDR1 MNHEY and CDR2 SVGEGT. The CDR3 has 15 amino acids. Deletions cut 3 bases from V and 2 bases from J, with 14 bases between. DNA for the CDR3: TGTGCCAGCAGTTATGCGACATCTTACCCCTACGAGCAGTACTTC. Protein sequence: CASSYATSYPYEQYF.

This clonotype was observed a few times. This chain joins TRBV4-2 and TRBJ1-2; D gene ambiguous. CDR3 size: 18 residues. The V end lost 2 bases, the J end lost 3 bases, and 22 bases lay between the germline ends. The germline CDR1 and CDR2 sequences are LGHNA and YNFKEQ. CDR3 protein: CASSQSPSSELTYYGYTF. CDR3 DNA: TGTGCCAGCAGCCAATCCCCATCTTCGGAGCTCACTTACTATGGCTACACCTTC.

J is TRBJ1-4 and V is TRBV10-3, with a possible D match to TRBD1 (6 bases). This CDR3 region has 14 residues. Trimming took 9 bases from V and 3 from J, leaving 14 bases between them. Germline CDR1 is ENHRY and CDR2 is SYGVKD. This CDR3 is CAISQGMANEKLFF. In DNA, the CDR3 is TGTGCCATTAGCCAGGGGATGGCTAATGAAAAACTGTTTTTT.

The sample holds many counts of this clonotype. The CDR3 sequence is CSARDLSVSYNEQFF. The CDR3, as DNA: TGCAGTGCTAGAGATTTGAGCGTCTCCTACAATGAGCAGTTCTTC. The chain employs TRBV20-1 and TRBJ2-1; D call uncertain. Per the germline V gene, CDR1 is DFQATT and CDR2 is SNEGSKA (reference sequence). The CDR3 consists of 15 residues. Trimming cost V 0 bases and J 0 bases, with 9 bases left between them.

This clonotype came up many times. This sequence joins TRBV27 and TRBJ2-7; D may be TRBD1 (5 bases). The CDR3 is 13 residues long. Germline CDR1 reads MNHEY; CDR2 reads SMNVEV (reference sequence). V was cut by 4 bases and J by 2 bases, with 9 bases left in between. The CDR3 is CASSSLTAYEQYF. The DNA for the CDR3 is TGTGCCAGCAGTTCCTTGACAGCCTACGAGCAGTACTTC.

This clonotype was seen many times. As DNA, the CDR3 is TGCGCCAGCAGCTTACTAGCGGGGGTTAACAATGAGCAGTTCTTC. Translation: CASSLLAGVNNEQFF. The chain has TRBV5-1 and TRBJ2-1; the match to TRBD2 covers 11 bases. Germline V gene lookup returns CDR1 SGHRS and CDR2 YFSETQ. The CDR3 spans 15 residues. Trimming took 2 bases from V and 5 from J; bases not matched to a gene: 3.

This clonotype was recorded at least ten times. The chain couples TRBV12-3 or TRBV12-4 to TRBJ2-4, with D unclear. The V end lost 0 bases, the J end lost 3 bases, and 6 bases lay between the germline ends. This CDR3 contains 14 residues. CDR3 loop: CASSLAVVKNIQYF. The CDR3 nucleotides are TGTGCCAGCAGTTTAGCGGTAGTCAAAAACATTCAGTACTTC.

This clonotype was detected many times. This chain links TRBV29-1 with TRBJ1-2; D not resolved. CDR1 and CDR2 from the germline V gene are SQVTM and ANQGSEA. V dropped 8 bases and J dropped 0 bases, with 10 bases sitting between them. This CDR3 contains 12 residues. The CDR3 reads CSPDGANYGYTF. Written as DNA, the CDR3 is TGCAGCCCTGACGGGGCTAACTATGGCTACACCTTC.

The rearrangement uses TRBV5-6 and TRBJ1-6; 11 bases are a match to TRBD1. V lost 0 bases and J lost 2; bases outside the gene matches: 4. The germline V gene has CDR1 SGHDT and CDR2 YYEEEE. The CDR3 is 18 residues long. The CDR3, as DNA: TGTGCCAGCAGCTTGGCCCCGGGACAGGGGGCCTATAATTCACCCCTCCACTTT. The encoded protein is CASSLAPGQGAYNSPLHF.

This clonotype was recorded many times. The V call is TRBV15, the J call TRBJ1-5; no definite D call. Trimming left V 1 base short and J 0 bases short, with 10 bases between. Germline V lookup: CDR1 LNHNV, CDR2 YYDKDF (reference sequence). The CDR3 sequence is 16 residues long. This CDR3 is CATSRVEGVSNQPQHF. The CDR3 DNA reads TGTGCCACCAGCAGAGTGGAGGGAGTTAGCAATCAGCCCCAGCATTTT. The full variable domain, with the rest looked up from reference TRBV15 and TRBJ1-5, is DAMVIQNPRYQVTQFGKPVTLSCSQTLNHNVMYWYQQKSSQAPKLLFHYYDKDFNNEADTPDNFQSRRPNTSFCFLDIRSPGLGDTAMYLCATSRVEGVSNQPQHFGDGTRLSIL.

The J gene is TRBJ1-4, the V gene TRBV12-3 or TRBV12-4; D may be TRBD1 (6 bases). This CDR3 has 15 residues. Deletions cut 6 bases from V and 4 bases from J, with 15 bases between. CDR3 residues: CASSSPGQNNEKLFF. The CDR3 region has the DNA TGTGCCAGCAGCTCCCCGGGACAAAATAATGAAAAACTGTTTTTT.

This clonotype occurred many times. The chain couples TRBV12-3 or TRBV12-4 to TRBJ2-3, with 7 bases that match TRBD1. This CDR3 has 16 amino acids. V lost 1 base to trimming and J lost 0 bases; unmatched junction nucleotides: 4. The CDR3 protein is CASSLEQGSSTDTQYF. The CDR3 DNA reads TGTGCCAGCAGTTTAGAACAGGGGTCTAGCACAGATACGCAGTATTTT.

This clonotype was recorded many times. The chain is built from TRBV5-1 and TRBJ2-1; 8 bases fit TRBD2. With 4 bases clipped from V and 0 bases from J, the junction kept 6 bases outside the gene matches. The CDR3 sequence is 16 residues long. Looked up from germline, CDR1 is SGHRS and CDR2 is YFSETQ. The CDR3 here is CASSPLGTSSYNEQFF. DNA of the CDR3: TGCGCCAGCAGCCCCCTAGGGACTAGCTCCTACAATGAGCAGTTCTTC.

V gene TRBV7-2 combines with J gene TRBJ1-2, with TRBD1 matching over 8 bases. The CDR3 runs to 15 residues. The V gene's germline CDR1 is SGHTA and CDR2 FQGNSA. The J segment lost 6 bases and the V segment lost 1 base, leaving 7 bases of the junction unmatched. The CDR3 coding sequence is TGTGCCAGCAGCTTAGAGCGGACAGGGACTAATGGCTACACCTTC. Translation gives CASSLERTGTNGYTF. Full variable domain (missing parts from reference TRBV7-2 and TRBJ1-2): GAGVSQSPSNKVTEKGKDVELRCDPISGHTALYWYRQSLGQGLEFLIYFQGNSAPDKSGLPSDRFSAERTGGSVSTLTIQRTQQEDSAVYLCASSLERTGTNGYTFGSGTRLTVV.

Comment on this clonotype: A much larger clone sits a single nucleotide away, making a read error possible. V gene TRBV3-1 combines with J gene TRBJ2-1; D may be TRBD1 (6 bases). This CDR3 spans 15 amino acids. Germline CDR1 LGHDT, CDR2 YNNKEL (reference sequence). The CDR3 DNA sequence: TGTGCCAGCACCCAAAGTGGGGGCCCCTACAATGAGCAGTTCTTC. This gives the protein CASTQSGGPYNEQFF.

There are many counts of this clonotype. The chain employs TRBV29-1 and TRBJ2-7; 8 bases are shared with TRBD1. V lost 4 bases, J lost 3 bases, and 5 bases stayed unmatched. The CDR3 has 13 amino acids. CDR1 is SQVTM and CDR2 is ANQGSEA in the germline V gene. CDR3 sequence: CSVGDGTGYEQYF. The CDR3 nucleotides read TGCAGCGTTGGGGACGGGACAGGCTACGAGCAGTACTTC.

This clonotype was observed at least ten times. The chain couples TRBV12-3 or TRBV12-4 to TRBJ2-3; perhaps TRBD1 as D (6 bases). V lost 3 bases, J lost 3 bases, and 10 bases lay in between. This CDR3 has 14 residues. CDR3 region: CASSLGTPTDTQYF. DNA of the CDR3: TGTGCCAGCAGTTTGGGGACACCAACAGATACGCAGTATTTT.

This clonotype has a count of ten or more. The chain recombines TRBV7-9 with TRBJ2-5; D call uncertain. Germline loops: CDR1 SEHNR, CDR2 FQNEAQ (reference sequence). The CDR3 loop spans 11 amino acids. V lost 4 bases to trimming and J lost 5 bases, with 5 bases between them. CDR3 in DNA: TGTGCCAGCAGCTCGTCGGAGACCCAGTACTTC. It is translated as CASSSSETQYF.